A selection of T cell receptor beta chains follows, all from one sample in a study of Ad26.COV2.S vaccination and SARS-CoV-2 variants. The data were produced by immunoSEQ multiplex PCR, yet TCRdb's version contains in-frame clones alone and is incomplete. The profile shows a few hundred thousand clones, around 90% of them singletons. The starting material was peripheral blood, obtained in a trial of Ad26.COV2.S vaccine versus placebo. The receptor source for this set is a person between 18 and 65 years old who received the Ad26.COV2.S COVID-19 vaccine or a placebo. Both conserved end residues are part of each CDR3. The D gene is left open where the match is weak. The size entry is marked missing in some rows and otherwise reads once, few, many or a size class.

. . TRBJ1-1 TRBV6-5 CASSSGGPGNTEAFF TGTGCCAGCAGTTCGGGGGGCCCAGGGAACACTGAAGCTTTCTTT
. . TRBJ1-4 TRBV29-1 CSVAPTNEKLFF TGCAGCGTCGCTCCAACTAATGAAAAACTGTTTTTT
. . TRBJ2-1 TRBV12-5 CASGLIGNEQFF TGTGCTAGTGGTTTGATCGGCAATGAGCAGTTCTTC
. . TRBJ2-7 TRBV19 CASSKRTGYYEQYF TGTGCCAGTAGTAAAAGAACAGGGTATTACGAGCAGTACTTC
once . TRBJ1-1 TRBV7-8 CASSLRMNTEAFF TGTGCCAGCAGCTTAAGAATGAACACTGAAGCTTTCTTT
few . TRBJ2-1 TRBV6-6 CASSYSPGLYNEQFF TGTGCCAGCAGTTACTCTCCGGGACTGTACAATGAGCAGTTCTTC
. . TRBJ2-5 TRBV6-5 CASSYVAGRRETQYF TGTGCCAGCAGTTACGTCGCGGGAAGGCGAGAGACCCAGTACTTC
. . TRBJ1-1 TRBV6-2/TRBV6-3 CASSYSNPGTNTEAFF TGTGCCAGCAGTTACTCGAATCCGGGGACAAACACTGAAGCTTTCTTT
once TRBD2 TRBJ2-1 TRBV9 CASSFGLAGAWGEQFF TGTGCCAGCAGCTTCGGACTAGCGGGGGCTTGGGGCGAGCAGTTCTTC
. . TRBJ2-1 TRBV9 CASSPEGSSYNEQFF TGTGCCAGCAGCCCAGAAGGGAGCTCCTACAATGAGCAGTTCTTC
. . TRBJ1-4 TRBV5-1 CASRLTGKTNEKLFF TGCGCCAGCAGGCTAACCGGGAAAACTAATGAAAAACTGTTTTTT
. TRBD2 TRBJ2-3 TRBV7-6 CASSLRGLAADTQYF TGTGCCAGCAGCCTACGCGGACTAGCGGCAGATACGCAGTATTTT
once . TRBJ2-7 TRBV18 CASSPPGGQIYEQYF TGTGCCAGCTCACCACCGGGCGGACAAATCTACGAGCAGTACTTC
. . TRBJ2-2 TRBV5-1 CASSLSLTGNTGELFF TGCGCCAGCAGCTTGTCATTGACAGGGAACACCGGGGAGCTGTTTTTT
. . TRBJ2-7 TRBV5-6 CASSPDRRPSYEQYF TGTGCCAGCAGCCCCGACAGGAGACCGTCCTACGAGCAGTACTTC
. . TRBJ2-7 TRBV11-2 CASSLDTDEQYF TGTGCCAGCAGCTTAGACACGGACGAGCAGTACTTC
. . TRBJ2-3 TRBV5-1 CASSLASTDTQYF TGCGCCAGCAGCTTGGCAAGCACAGATACGCAGTATTTT
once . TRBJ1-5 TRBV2 CASSRDLADQPQHF TGTGCCAGCAGCCGGGATCTGGCGGATCAGCCCCAGCATTTT
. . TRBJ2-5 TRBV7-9 CASSLVGETQYF TGTGCCAGCAGCCTGGTTGGAGAGACCCAGTACTTC
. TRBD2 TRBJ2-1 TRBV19 CASSRLAGGFGGEQFF TGTGCCAGTAGTAGACTAGCGGGAGGGTTCGGTGGGGAGCAGTTCTTC
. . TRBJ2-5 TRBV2 CASSAETHQETQYF TGTGCCAGCAGTGCGGAGACTCACCAAGAGACCCAGTACTTC
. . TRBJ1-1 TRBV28 CASSPRPTGAAFF TGTGCCAGCAGTCCCCGGCCCACAGGTGCGGCTTTCTTT
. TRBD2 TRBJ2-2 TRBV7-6 CASSLSGLGYGELFF TGTGCCAGCAGCTTATCGGGACTAGGTTACGGGGAGCTGTTTTTT
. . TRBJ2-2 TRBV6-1 CASSEDNPRELFF TGTGCCAGCAGTGAAGACAACCCCAGGGAGCTGTTTTTT
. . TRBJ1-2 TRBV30 CAWSDENRSANYGYTF TGTGCCTGGAGTGACGAAAACAGGTCCGCTAACTATGGCTACACCTTC
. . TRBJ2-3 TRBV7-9 CASSLASDLTDTQYF TGTGCCAGCAGCTTAGCGTCAGATCTCACAGATACGCAGTATTTT
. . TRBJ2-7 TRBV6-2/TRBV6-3 CASSYPPGNEQYF TGTGCCAGCAGTTATCCCCCAGGGAACGAGCAGTACTTC
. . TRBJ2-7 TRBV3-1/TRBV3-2 CASSLTGRVYEQYF TGTGCCAGCAGCCTAACGGGAAGAGTATACGAGCAGTACTTC
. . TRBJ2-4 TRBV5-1 CASSPGRLLAKNIQYF TGCGCCAGCAGCCCGGGACGTCTACTAGCCAAAAACATTCAGTACTTC
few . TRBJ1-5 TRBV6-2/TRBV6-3 CASSLPARPQHF TGTGCCAGCAGTCTCCCGGCCCGGCCCCAGCATTTT
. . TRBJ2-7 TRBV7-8 CASSPTASYEQYF TGTGCCAGCAGCCCAACGGCTTCCTACGAGCAGTACTTC
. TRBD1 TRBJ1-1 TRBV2 CASSNRGSTEAFF TGTGCCAGCAGTAACAGGGGGAGCACTGAAGCTTTCTTT
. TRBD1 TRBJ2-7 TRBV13 CASSILTGGYEQYF TGTGCCAGCAGCATCCTGACAGGGGGCTACGAGCAGTACTTC
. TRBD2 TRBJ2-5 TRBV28 CASRPRTSGSETQYF TGTGCCAGCAGACCAAGGACTAGCGGGAGTGAGACCCAGTACTTC
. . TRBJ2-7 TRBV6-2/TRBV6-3 CASSSEKGPGPYEQYF TGTGCCAGCAGTTCAGAAAAAGGCCCCGGACCCTACGAGCAGTACTTC
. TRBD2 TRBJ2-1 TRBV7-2 CASSLELAGYNEQFF TGTGCCAGCAGCTTAGAACTAGCGGGGTACAATGAGCAGTTCTTC
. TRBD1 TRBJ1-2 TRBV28 CASSTTGGGYGYTF TGTGCCAGCAGTACTACAGGGGGCGGGTATGGCTACACCTTC
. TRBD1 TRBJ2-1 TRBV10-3 CAISEFSGRQGNEQFF TGTGCCATCAGTGAGTTTAGCGGTCGACAGGGGAATGAGCAGTTCTTC
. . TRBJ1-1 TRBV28 CASSLVGLRTEAFF TGTGCCAGCAGCCTAGTGGGGCTACGCACTGAAGCTTTCTTT
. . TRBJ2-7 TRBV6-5 CASRGSYEQYF TGTGCCTCAAGGGGGTCCTACGAGCAGTACTTC
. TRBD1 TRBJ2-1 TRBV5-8 CASSRRTGVYNEQFF TGTGCCAGCAGCCGACGGACAGGGGTCTACAATGAGCAGTTCTTC
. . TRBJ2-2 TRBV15 CATSRVIQNTGELFF TGTGCCACCAGCAGAGTTATCCAAAACACCGGGGAGCTGTTTTTT
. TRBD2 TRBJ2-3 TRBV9 CASSAGTSGTQADTQYF TGTGCCAGCAGCGCCGGGACTAGCGGCACCCAGGCAGATACGCAGTATTTT
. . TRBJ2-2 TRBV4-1 CASSQDQGANGELFF TGCGCCAGCAGCCAAGATCAAGGGGCTAACGGGGAGCTGTTTTTT
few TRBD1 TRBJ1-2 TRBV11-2 CASSLDRGFGYTF TGTGCCAGCAGCTTGGACAGGGGTTTTGGCTACACCTTC
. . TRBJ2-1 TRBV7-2 CASSTLWRYNEQFF TGTGCCAGCAGCACCCTATGGCGCTACAATGAGCAGTTCTTC
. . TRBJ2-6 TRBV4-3 CASSHPGGSGANVLTF TGCGCCAGCAGCCATCCTGGGGGATCTGGGGCCAACGTCCTGACTTTC
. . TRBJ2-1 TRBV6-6 CASTQQGGDEQFF TGTGCCAGCACCCAGCAGGGGGGAGATGAGCAGTTCTTC
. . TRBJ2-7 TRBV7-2 CASSLGTAGPYYEQYF TGTGCCAGCAGCTTAGGGACGGCGGGGCCTTACTACGAGCAGTACTTC
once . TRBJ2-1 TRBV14 CASSQDLLGYYNEQFF TGTGCCAGCAGCCAAGATCTTCTGGGGTACTACAATGAGCAGTTCTTC
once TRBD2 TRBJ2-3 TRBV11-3 CASRGRSDDTQYF TGTGCCAGCCGCGGGAGGTCGGATGATACGCAGTATTTT
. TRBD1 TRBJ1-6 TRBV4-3 CASSQDPGTGGRNSPLHF TGCGCCAGCAGCCAAGATCCGGGCACAGGGGGGCGAAATTCACCCCTCCACTTT